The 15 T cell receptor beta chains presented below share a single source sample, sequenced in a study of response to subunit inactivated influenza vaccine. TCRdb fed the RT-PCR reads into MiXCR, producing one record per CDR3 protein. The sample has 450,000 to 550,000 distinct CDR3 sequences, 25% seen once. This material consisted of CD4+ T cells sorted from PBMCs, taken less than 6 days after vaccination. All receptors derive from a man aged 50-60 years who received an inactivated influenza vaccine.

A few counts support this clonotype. CDR3 nucleotides: TGTGCCAGCAGCCCGGGGGGGGTAGCGGGGACCTACAATGAGCAGTTCTTC. Its protein product is CASSPGGVAGTYNEQFF. The V gene is TRBV7-2, the J gene TRBJ2-1; 8 bases align to TRBD2. V lost 5 bases to trimming and J lost 2 bases; unmatched junction nucleotides: 11. Germline V lookup: CDR1 SGHTA, CDR2 FQGNSA. CDR3 length: 17 amino acids. The full variable domain, with the rest looked up from reference TRBV7-2 and TRBJ2-1, is GAGVSQSPSNKVTEKGKDVELRCDPISGHTALYWYRQSLGQGLEFLIYFQGNSAPDKSGLPSDRFSAERTGGSVSTLTIQRTQQEDSAVYLCASSPGGVAGTYNEQFFGPGTRLTVL.

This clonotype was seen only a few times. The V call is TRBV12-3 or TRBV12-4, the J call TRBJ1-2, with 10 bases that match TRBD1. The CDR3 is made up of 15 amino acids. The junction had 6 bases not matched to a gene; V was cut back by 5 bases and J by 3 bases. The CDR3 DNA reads TGTGCCAGCAGTCCCGAGGACAGGGGGTACTATGGCTACACCTTC. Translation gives CASSPEDRGYYGYTF.

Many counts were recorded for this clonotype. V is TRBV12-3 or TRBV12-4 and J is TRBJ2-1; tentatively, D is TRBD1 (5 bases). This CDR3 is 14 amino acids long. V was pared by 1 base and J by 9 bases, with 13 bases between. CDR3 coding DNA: TGTGCCAGCAGTTTAGATTGGCAGGGTGGTGAGCAGTTCTTC. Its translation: CASSLDWQGGEQFF.

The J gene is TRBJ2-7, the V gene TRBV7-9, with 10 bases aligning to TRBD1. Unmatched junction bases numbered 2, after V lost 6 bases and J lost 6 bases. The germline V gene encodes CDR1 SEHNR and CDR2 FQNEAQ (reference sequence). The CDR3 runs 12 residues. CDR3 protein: CASRGQGVEQYF. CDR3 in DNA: TGTGCCAGCAGAGGACAGGGGGTCGAGCAGTACTTC. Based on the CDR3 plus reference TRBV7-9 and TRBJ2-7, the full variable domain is DTGVSQNPRHKITKRGQNVTFRCDPISEHNRLYWYRQTLGQGPEFLTYFQNEAQLEKSRLLSDRFSAERPKGSFSTLEIQRTEQGDSAMYLCASRGQGVEQYFGPGTRLTVT.

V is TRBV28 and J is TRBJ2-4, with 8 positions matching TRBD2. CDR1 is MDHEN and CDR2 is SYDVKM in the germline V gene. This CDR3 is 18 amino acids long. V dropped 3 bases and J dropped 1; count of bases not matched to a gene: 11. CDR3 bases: TGTGCCAGCAGTTTGCCCAGTCGGGGGGGGGCGGCCAAAAACATTCAGTACTTC. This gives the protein CASSLPSRGGAAKNIQYF.

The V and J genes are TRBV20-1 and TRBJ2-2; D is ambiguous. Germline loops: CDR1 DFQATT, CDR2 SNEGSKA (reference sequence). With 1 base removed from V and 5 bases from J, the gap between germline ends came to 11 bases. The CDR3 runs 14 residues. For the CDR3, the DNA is TGCAGTGCTAGAGGGGTCGTCGGGACCGGGGAGCTGTTTTTT. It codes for CSARGVVGTGELFF.

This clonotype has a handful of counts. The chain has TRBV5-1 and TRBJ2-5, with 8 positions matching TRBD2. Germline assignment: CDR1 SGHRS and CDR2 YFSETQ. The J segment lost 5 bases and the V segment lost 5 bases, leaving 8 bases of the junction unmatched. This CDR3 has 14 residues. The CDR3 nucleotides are TGCGCCAGCAGGACCCTGACTAGCGACGAGACCCAGTACTTC. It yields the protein CASRTLTSDETQYF.

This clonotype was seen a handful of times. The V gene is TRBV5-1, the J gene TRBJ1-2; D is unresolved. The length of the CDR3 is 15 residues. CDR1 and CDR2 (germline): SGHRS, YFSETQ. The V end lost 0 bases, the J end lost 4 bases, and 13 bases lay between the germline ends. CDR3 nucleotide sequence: TGCGCCAGCAGCTTGGCCCCATCGACTTTCTATGGCTACACCTTC. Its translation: CASSLAPSTFYGYTF.

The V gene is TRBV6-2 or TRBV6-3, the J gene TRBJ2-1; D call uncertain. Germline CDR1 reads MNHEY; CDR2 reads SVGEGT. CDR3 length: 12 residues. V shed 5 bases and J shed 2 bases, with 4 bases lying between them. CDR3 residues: CASSRAYNEQFF. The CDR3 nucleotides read TGTGCCAGCAGTCGAGCCTACAATGAGCAGTTCTTC.

The chain's CDR3 is CASNRGKNTGELFF. CDR3 DNA sequence: TGTGCCAGCAATCGCGGGAAGAACACCGGGGAGCTGTTTTTT. The rearrangement uses TRBV6-1 and TRBJ2-2, with D tentatively TRBD2 (6 bases). Trimming stripped 7 bases from V and 1 base from J, with 10 bases between. The CDR3 runs 14 residues. Germline V lookup: CDR1 MNHNS, CDR2 SASEGT.

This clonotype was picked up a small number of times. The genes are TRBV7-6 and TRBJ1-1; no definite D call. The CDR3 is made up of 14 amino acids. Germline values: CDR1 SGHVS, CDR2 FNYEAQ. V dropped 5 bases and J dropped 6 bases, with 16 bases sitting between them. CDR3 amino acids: CASSRTDGNSEAFF. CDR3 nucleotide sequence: TGTGCCAGCAGCCGAACGGATGGTAACTCTGAAGCTTTCTTT.

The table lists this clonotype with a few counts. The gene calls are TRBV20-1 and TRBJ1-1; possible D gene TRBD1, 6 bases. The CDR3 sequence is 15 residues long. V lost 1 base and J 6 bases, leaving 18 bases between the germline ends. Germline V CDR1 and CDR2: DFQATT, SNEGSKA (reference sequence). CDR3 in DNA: TGCAGTGCTAGAGCCCCCGGTCAGGGGCGGTCTGAAGCTTTCTTT. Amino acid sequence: CSARAPGQGRSEAFF.

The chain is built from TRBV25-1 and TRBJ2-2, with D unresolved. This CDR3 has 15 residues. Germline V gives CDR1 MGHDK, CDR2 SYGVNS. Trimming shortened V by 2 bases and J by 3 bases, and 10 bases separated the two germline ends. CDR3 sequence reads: CASSEQFGDTGELFF. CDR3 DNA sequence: TGTGCCAGCAGTGAACAGTTTGGAGACACCGGGGAGCTGTTTTTT.

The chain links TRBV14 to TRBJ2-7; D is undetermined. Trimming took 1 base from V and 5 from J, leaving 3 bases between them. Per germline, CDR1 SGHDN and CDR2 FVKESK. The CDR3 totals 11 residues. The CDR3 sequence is CASSQVNEQYF. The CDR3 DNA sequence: TGTGCCAGCAGCCAAGTCAACGAGCAGTACTTC.

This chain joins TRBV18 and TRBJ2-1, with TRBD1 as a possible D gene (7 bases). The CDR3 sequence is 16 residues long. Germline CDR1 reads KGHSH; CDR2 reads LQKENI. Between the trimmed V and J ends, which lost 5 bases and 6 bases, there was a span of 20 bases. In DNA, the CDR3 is TGTGCCAGCTCAGCAGGGGGGAGAGGGATGCCCAATGAGCAGTTCTTC. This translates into CASSAGGRGMPNEQFF.